The 17 T cell receptor beta chains below all came from one sample that was sequenced in a study of OX40 agonist ivuxolimab in advanced cancers. The library was obtained by the immunoSEQ multiplex PCR assay. TCRdb holds this immuneACCESS table with in-frame rearrangements only. Some clones are missing; in checked studies, unresolved V genes explain under half, and the rest has no known cause. The sample includes about 53,000 clones, with around 90% observed a single time. The top ten clones comprise around 10% of the sample. This material consisted of CD4+ or CD8+ T cells sorted from blood, taken in a trial of the OX40 agonist ivuxolimab. The receptors were sampled from an adult with an advanced solid tumor such as melanoma, head and neck, liver or kidney cancer.

The chain links TRBV29-1 to TRBJ2-7, with D hard to call. CDR1 SQVTM and CDR2 ANQGSEA come from the germline V gene. This CDR3 spans 12 amino acids. Trimming took off 3 bases at V and 3 bases at J, with 9 bases between the two ends. CDR3 sequence (DNA): TGCAGCGTTGAGGACGGCTACTACGAGCAGTACTTC. It translates to CSVEDGYYEQYF.

The chain is built from TRBV11-2 and TRBJ1-1; 7 positions agree with TRBD1. The CDR3 is 14 residues long. The V segment lost 4 bases and the J segment 0 bases; nucleotides outside the gene matches: 2. The V gene's germline CDR1 is SGHAT and CDR2 FQNNGV. CDR3 loop: CASSWGQMNTEAFF. CDR3 sequence (DNA): TGTGCCAGCAGCTGGGGACAGATGAACACTGAAGCTTTCTTT.

This rearrangement joins TRBV11-2 to TRBJ2-7, with no clear D. V gave up 5 bases and J gave up 2 bases, with 19 bases separating them. Germline values: CDR1 SGHAT, CDR2 FQNNGV. The CDR3 has 16 residues. DNA of the CDR3: TGTGCCAGCAGCCCCCTGGACGGCCTCTCGGCCTACGAGCAGTACTTC. Protein: CASSPLDGLSAYEQYF.

The chain uses TRBV7-8 and TRBJ2-1, with 7 bases matching TRBD2. CDR3 length equals 16 residues. V was clipped by 0 bases and J by 0 bases; unmatched bases: 2. Germline V CDR1 and CDR2: SGHVS, FQNEAQ. The CDR3 spells CASSLAGGGSYNEQFF. In DNA, the CDR3 is TGTGCCAGCAGCTTAGCTGGCGGGGGCTCCTACAATGAGCAGTTCTTC.

The chain has TRBV13 and TRBJ1-1; D gene ambiguous. The CDR3 totals 13 residues. V lost 0 bases to trimming and J lost 3 bases, with 5 bases between them. CDR1 is PRHDT, CDR2 FYEKMQ, per germline (reference sequence). The CDR3 sequence: CASSLGMDTEAFF. The CDR3 coding sequence is TGTGCCAGCAGCTTAGGGATGGACACTGAAGCTTTCTTT.

The chain employs TRBV28 and TRBJ2-2; D is unclear. V lost 7 bases and J lost 1, with 10 bases in between. The CDR3 covers 14 residues. CDR1 MDHEN and CDR2 SYDVKM come from the germline V gene. CDR3 residues: CASKGRMNTGELFF. The CDR3 nucleotides are TGTGCCAGCAAAGGTCGGATGAACACCGGGGAGCTGTTTTTT.

The rearrangement links TRBV27 to TRBJ2-7; tentative D call: TRBD1 (6 bases). The CDR3 is made up of 15 amino acids. Trimming took 5 bases from V and 5 from J, leaving 19 bases between them. CDR1 is MNHEY and CDR2 is SMNVEV in the germline V gene (reference sequence). The CDR3 DNA follows: TGTGCCAGCAGTCCGACGGCCCCCTCAGGGGACGAGCAGTACGTC. Its translation is CASSPTAPSGDEQYV.

The V and J genes are TRBV7-2 and TRBJ1-3; TRBD1 is a possible D gene (6 bases). This CDR3 contains 15 residues. Germline V gene lookup returns CDR1 SGHTA and CDR2 FQGNSA. V was trimmed by 5 bases and J by 0 bases, leaving 11 bases between them. CDR3 nucleotide sequence: TGTGCCAGCAGCCGACAGGACCTCTCTGGAAACACCATATATTTT. It yields the protein CASSRQDLSGNTIYF.

This rearrangement joins TRBV6-6 to TRBJ1-4; TRBD1 agrees at 7 bases. CDR1 and CDR2 from the germline V gene are MNHNY and SVGAGI (reference sequence). V shed 7 bases, J shed 6 bases, and the junction held 11 bases outside the gene matches. The CDR3 spans 15 residues. For the CDR3, the DNA is TGTGCCAGCACCGACCGACAGGGTTGGGATGAAAAACTGTTTTTT. This encodes CASTDRQGWDEKLFF.

The V gene is TRBV9, the J gene TRBJ2-1; a weak D match, TRBD1 (6 bases). CDR1 and CDR2 from the germline V gene are SGDLS and YYNGEE. This CDR3 is built from 12 residues. V lost 3 bases to trimming and J lost 8 bases, with 9 bases between them. The CDR3 reads CASSADSYEQFF. In DNA, the CDR3 is TGTGCCAGCAGCGCGGACAGCTATGAGCAGTTCTTC. Full variable domain (outside the CDR3, taken from reference TRBV9 and TRBJ2-1): DSGVTQTPKHLITATGQRVTLRCSPRSGDLSVYWYQQSLDQGLQFLIQYYNGEERAKGNILERFSAQQFPDLHSELNLSSLELGDSALYFCASSADSYEQFFGPGTRLTVL.

Only a few counts were recorded for this clone. The rearrangement joins TRBV5-1 to TRBJ1-2; 9 nucleotides line up with TRBD1. Germline V lookup: CDR1 SGHRS, CDR2 YFSETQ. J lost 3 bases, V lost 3 bases, and 9 bases had no gene match. This CDR3 contains 16 residues. The CDR3 sequence: CASSSTAGQGHYGYTF. CDR3 DNA: TGCGCCAGCAGCTCAACCGCCGGACAGGGGCACTATGGCTACACCTTC.

V gene TRBV7-9 combines with J gene TRBJ1-1; D is unresolved. V was shortened by 3 bases and J by 5 bases, with 4 bases between the two germline ends. Germline V CDR1 and CDR2: SEHNR, FQNEAQ (reference sequence). The CDR3 consists of 11 residues. CDR3 coding DNA: TGTGCCAGCAGCTTTGGGACTGAAGCTTTCTTT. Translation: CASSFGTEAFF.

The chain recombines TRBV29-1 with TRBJ1-2; D is undetermined. Germline V gene sequence: CDR1 SQVTM, CDR2 ANQGSEA. The V gene lost 4 bases and the J gene lost 8 bases, with 11 bases spanning the gap. The CDR3 contains 11 residues. The CDR3: CSVAPRRGYTF. Written as DNA, the CDR3 is TGCAGCGTTGCCCCGCGGCGGGGCTACACCTTC.

V usage is TRBV7-2 and J usage is TRBJ1-1; no reliable D call. V lost 3 bases and J lost 6, with 5 bases in between. The CDR3 extends over 11 amino acids. Germline V gives CDR1 SGHTA, CDR2 FQGNSA. CDR3: CASSFFPEAFF. The CDR3 coding sequence is TGTGCCAGCAGCTTTTTCCCTGAAGCTTTCTTT.

V usage is TRBV27 and J usage is TRBJ1-5; the D is unclear. The V end lost 2 bases, the J end lost 2 bases, and 10 bases lay between the germline ends. Germline V gene lookup returns CDR1 MNHEY and CDR2 SMNVEV (reference sequence). The CDR3 has 15 amino acids. CDR3 sequence: CASSLLQNGNQPQHF. In nucleotides, the CDR3 is TGTGCCAGCAGTTTACTACAGAATGGCAATCAGCCCCAGCATTTT.

In its sample, this clone was seen a few times. The chain is built from TRBV9 and TRBJ1-2; D is ambiguous. V was clipped by 3 bases and J by 3 bases, with 15 bases between them. The CDR3 covers 15 residues. The germline CDR1 and CDR2 sequences are SGDLS and YYNGEE. CDR3 nucleotide sequence: TGTGCCAGCAGCGGATATACAGAGACATACTATGGCTACACCTTC. Translation: CASSGYTETYYGYTF.

With regard to this clone: This may be a read error: a much more frequent sequence differs by one nucleotide. This chain links TRBV5-6 with TRBJ1-1; D is perhaps TRBD1 (5 bases). V was pared by 4 bases and J by 3 bases, with 7 bases between. The CDR3 length is 12 residues. Germline CDR1 SGHDT, CDR2 YYEEEE. The CDR3 DNA sequence: TGTGCCAGCAGCCCGGGGGACACTGAAGCTTTCTTT. Translation: CASSPGDTEAFF.